These 18 T cell receptor beta chains were all obtained from the same sample, sequenced in a study of CD8 T cells in ankylosing spondylitis. TCRdb itself ran the 5' RACE reads through MiXCR, one entry per CDR3 protein. This repertoire shows 200,000 or so distinct CDR3 sequences, over 15% found once; its top ten account for approximately 4.3%. The specimen sequenced was blood, either unsorted or a sorted T cell fraction (not recorded which). The receptor set was obtained from a male donor aged 10-29 years with ankylosing spondylitis or in good health (not recorded which).

The V call is TRBV11-2, the J call TRBJ2-5, with D tentatively TRBD1 (6 bases). The V end lost 5 bases, the J end lost 0 bases, and 10 bases lay between the germline ends. This CDR3 has 14 residues. The germline V gene encodes CDR1 SGHAT and CDR2 FQNNGV. This CDR3 is CASSPTGNQETQYF. CDR3 DNA: TGTGCCAGCAGCCCCACAGGGAACCAAGAGACCCAGTACTTC.

This clonotype was picked up many times. The gene calls are TRBV24-1 and TRBJ2-1; possibly TRBD1 for D (7 bases). Trimming pared 8 bases from V and 8 bases from J, leaving 15 bases between. This CDR3 is built from 13 residues. Germline V gene lookup returns CDR1 KGHDR and CDR2 SFDVKD. The CDR3 DNA is TGTGCCACCACGGGGGCAGGGGGTTATGAGCAGTTCTTC. It specifies CATTGAGGYEQFF.

This clonotype was counted many times. The J gene is TRBJ2-7, the V gene TRBV2; D is uncertain. Germline CDR1 is SNHLY and CDR2 is FYNNEI. V lost 7 bases and J 3 bases, leaving 10 bases between the germline ends. CDR3 size: 12 residues. In DNA form, the CDR3 reads TGTGCCAGCACCGAACAAGGCTACGAGCAGTACGTC. Translated, it gives CASTEQGYEQYV.

The CDR3 loop is CASRNGGLDV. The CDR3 coding sequence is TGTGCCAGCCGTAACGGGGGCCTGGACGTC. This rearrangement joins TRBV12-3 or TRBV12-4 to TRBJ2-7; D tentatively fits TRBD1 or TRBD2 (6 bases each). The CDR3 is made up of 10 amino acids.

This clonotype was counted many times. The chain combines TRBV5-6 with TRBJ2-7; no reliable D call. V lost 4 bases and J lost 0, with 17 bases in between. This CDR3 comprises 16 residues. The germline gives CDR1 SGHDT, CDR2 YYEEEE. In DNA form, the CDR3 reads TGTGCCAGCAGCCCCGGATTTGGGGTAAGCTCCTACGAGCAGTACTTC. Protein sequence: CASSPGFGVSSYEQYF.

The chain has TRBV29-1 and TRBJ2-1, with D possibly being TRBD2 (6 bases). Trimming shortened V by 6 bases and J by 2 bases, and 11 bases separated the two germline ends. The CDR3 length is 13 residues. Germline CDR1 SQVTM, CDR2 ANQGSEA. DNA of the CDR3: TGCAGCGTGGATAGGACTACCTACAATGAGCAGTTCTTC. Translation gives CSVDRTTYNEQFF.

The rearrangement links TRBV18 to TRBJ1-2; maybe TRBD1 (5 bases). The CDR3 extends over 12 amino acids. Germline CDR1 is KGHSH and CDR2 is LQKENI. Trimming left V 3 bases short and J 10 bases short, with 12 bases between. The CDR3 sequence is CASSPQVGVYTF. The CDR3 nucleotides are TGTGCCAGCTCACCCCAGGTGGGGGTCTACACCTTC. Full variable domain (remainder filled in from reference TRBV18 and TRBJ1-2): NAGVMQNPRHLVRRRGQEARLRCSPMKGHSHVYWYRQLPEEGLKFMVYLQKENIIDESGMPKERFSAEFPKEGPSILRIQQVVRGDSAAYFCASSPQVGVYTFGSGTRLTVV.

At least ten counts were recorded for this clonotype. The J gene is TRBJ2-3, the V gene TRBV29-1; D uncertain. The V gene lost 4 bases and the J gene lost 6 bases, with 8 bases spanning the gap. The CDR3 is 11 residues long. Germline V CDR1 and CDR2: SQVTM, ANQGSEA. The CDR3 is CSVALVDTQYF. CDR3 nucleotides: TGCAGCGTTGCTTTGGTGGATACGCAGTATTTT.

This clonotype was seen repeatedly, ten times or more. The chain carries TRBV5-4 and TRBJ2-3; TRBD2 matches 8 bases. There are 20 residues in the CDR3. Trimming at V came to 1 base and at J to 2 bases, leaving 18 bases not matched to a gene. Germline V gene data show CDR1 as SGHNT and CDR2 as YYREEE (reference sequence). The CDR3 DNA sequence: TGTGCCAGCAGCTTGCTCAGCGCGGCGGGAGGCCCAGGTGTCACAGATACGCAGTATTTT. This sequence encodes CASSLLSAAGGPGVTDTQYF. Using reference TRBV5-4 and TRBJ2-3 for the parts outside the CDR3, the full variable domain is ETGVTQSPTHLIKTRGQQVTLRCSSQSGHNTVSWYQQALGQGPQFIFQYYREEENGRGNFPPRFSGLQFPNYSSELNVNALELDDSALYLCASSLLSAAGGPGVTDTQYFGPGTRLTVL.

V is TRBV29-1 and J is TRBJ1-5, with D unresolved. Deletions cut 5 bases from V and 0 bases from J, with 5 bases between. CDR3 size: 12 residues. Germline assignment: CDR1 SQVTM and CDR2 ANQGSEA. CDR3 in amino acids: CSVMDSNQPQHF. The CDR3 DNA follows: TGCAGCGTTATGGATAGCAATCAGCCCCAGCATTTT.

This clonotype was recorded at least ten times. The genes are TRBV13 and TRBJ2-7; TRBD2 aligns across 13 bases. Trimming at V came to 5 bases and at J to 2 bases, leaving 18 bases not matched to a gene. The CDR3 totals 20 residues. In germline, CDR1 is PRHDT, CDR2 FYEKMQ (reference sequence). CDR3 in DNA: TGTGCCAGCAGCCTCGCCTCGGGACTAGCGGGACCGCGCGAACCCTACGAGCAGTACGTC. Translation: CASSLASGLAGPREPYEQYV.

This clonotype was found many times. This sequence joins TRBV12-3 or TRBV12-4 and TRBJ2-4, with TRBD1 as a possible D gene (5 bases). CDR3 size: 14 residues. Trimming stripped 6 bases from V and 4 bases from J, with 13 bases between. The CDR3 loop is CASRQTERKNIQYF. CDR3 DNA sequence: TGTGCCAGCAGACAGACAGAGAGAAAAAACATTCAGTACTTC.

This chain connects TRBV20-1 to TRBJ2-5; D may be TRBD1 (5 bases). This CDR3 has 11 residues. Germline V gene data show CDR1 as DFQATT and CDR2 as SNEGSKA (reference sequence). The ends were cut back, 4 bases at V and 5 bases at J, with 8 bases in the middle. The CDR3 reads CSATGQETQYF. CDR3 in DNA: TGCAGTGCTACAGGGCAGGAGACCCAGTACTTC.

This clonotype showed up many times. The J gene is TRBJ2-1, the V gene TRBV12-3 or TRBV12-4; the D gene is possibly TRBD2 (5 bases). This CDR3 is 12 amino acids long. The V end lost 3 bases, the J end lost 6 bases, and 6 bases lay between the germline ends. CDR3 protein: CASSLGSNEQFF. The CDR3 DNA follows: TGTGCCAGCAGTTTGGGGAGCAATGAGCAGTTCTTC.

V usage is TRBV12-3 or TRBV12-4 and J usage is TRBJ2-7; D remains unclear. This CDR3 is 16 amino acids long. The V and J ends lost 3 bases and 2 bases respectively, with 17 bases between them. The CDR3 protein is CASSLLFRHDAYEQYF. The CDR3 DNA sequence: TGTGCCAGCAGTTTGCTTTTCCGGCACGATGCCTACGAGCAGTACTTC.

This clonotype was seen ten or more times. The chain links TRBV12-3 or TRBV12-4 to TRBJ1-3; D ambiguous. The CDR3 is 12 amino acids. The V and J ends lost 5 bases and 7 bases respectively, with 9 bases between them. CDR3 bases: TGTGCCAGCAGTCCCGGTGGCAACACCATATATTTT. This translates into CASSPGGNTIYF.

V usage is TRBV29-1 and J usage is TRBJ2-7; D might be TRBD2 (7 bases). From germline, CDR1 is SQVTM and CDR2 ANQGSEA. This CDR3 has 11 residues. Between the trimmed V and J ends, which lost 6 bases and 10 bases, there was a span of 16 bases. CDR3 loop: CSVIKGGNQYV. The CDR3 DNA reads TGCAGCGTCATTAAGGGGGGGAACCAGTACGTC.

This clonotype appeared many times. This rearrangement joins TRBV10-1 to TRBJ1-1, with a weak D call TRBD1 (6 bases). Per the germline V gene, CDR1 is WNHNN and CDR2 is SYGVQD (reference sequence). This CDR3 region has 14 residues. V gave up 1 base and J gave up 4 bases, with 10 bases separating them. The CDR3 DNA sequence: TGCGCCAGCAGTGAGTATAGGGGGAGCACTGAAGCTTTCTTT. It translates to CASSEYRGSTEAFF.